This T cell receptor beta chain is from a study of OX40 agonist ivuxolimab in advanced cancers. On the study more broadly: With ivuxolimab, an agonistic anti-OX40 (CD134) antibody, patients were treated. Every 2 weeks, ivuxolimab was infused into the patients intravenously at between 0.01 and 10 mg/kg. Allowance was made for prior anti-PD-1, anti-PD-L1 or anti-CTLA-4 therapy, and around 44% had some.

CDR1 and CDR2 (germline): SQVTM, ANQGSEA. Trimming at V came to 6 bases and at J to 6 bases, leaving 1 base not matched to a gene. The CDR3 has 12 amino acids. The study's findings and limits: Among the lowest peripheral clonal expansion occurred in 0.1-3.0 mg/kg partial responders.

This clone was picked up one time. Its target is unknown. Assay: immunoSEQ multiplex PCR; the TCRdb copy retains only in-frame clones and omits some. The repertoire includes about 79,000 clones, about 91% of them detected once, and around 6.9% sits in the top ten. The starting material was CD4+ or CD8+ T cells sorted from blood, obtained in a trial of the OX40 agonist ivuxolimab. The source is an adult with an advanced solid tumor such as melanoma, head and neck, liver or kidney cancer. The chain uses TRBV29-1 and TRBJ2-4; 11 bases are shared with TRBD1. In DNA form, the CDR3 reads TGCAGCGTGGGACAGGGGGGAAACATTCAGTACTTC. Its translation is CSVGQGGNIQYF.